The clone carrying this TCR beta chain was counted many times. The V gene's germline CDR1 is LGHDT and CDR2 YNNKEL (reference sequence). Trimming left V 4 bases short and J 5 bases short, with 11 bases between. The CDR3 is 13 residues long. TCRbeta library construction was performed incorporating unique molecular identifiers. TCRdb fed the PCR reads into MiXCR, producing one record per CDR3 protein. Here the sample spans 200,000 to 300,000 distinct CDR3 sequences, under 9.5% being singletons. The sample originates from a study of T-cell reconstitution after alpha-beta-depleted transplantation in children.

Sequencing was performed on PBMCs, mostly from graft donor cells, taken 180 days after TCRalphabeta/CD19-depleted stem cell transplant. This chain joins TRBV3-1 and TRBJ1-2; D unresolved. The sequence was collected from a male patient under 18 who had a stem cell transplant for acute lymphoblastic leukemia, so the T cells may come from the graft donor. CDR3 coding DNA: TGTGCCAGCAGCCGGACGGTCCTTTATGGCTACACCTTC. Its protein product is CASSRTVLYGYTF.